The 24 T cell receptor beta chains given below trace back to one sample, sequenced in a study of cytomegalovirus exposure and HLA in healthy donors. Primers included in the PCR were 60 Vbeta and 13 Jbeta primers. Method: immunoSEQ multiplex PCR; TCRdb's copy keeps in-frame clones and lacks some. Its listing shows roughly 120,000 clones. The sample taken for sequencing was PBMCs. The receptor source for this set is a man between 18 and 35 years old in good health and CMV-seronegative.

The chain couples TRBV7-9 to TRBJ2-1; D not resolved. The length of the CDR3 is 14 residues. Germline lookup yields CDR1 SEHNR and CDR2 FQNEAQ (reference sequence). The ends were cut back, 1 base at V and 8 bases at J, with 12 bases in the middle. CDR3: CASSLEVEVDEQFF. CDR3 nucleotide sequence: TGTGCCAGCAGCTTAGAAGTAGAGGTCGATGAGCAGTTCTTC.

V is TRBV7-9 and J is TRBJ2-7; TRBD2 matches 7 bases. The CDR3 extends over 13 amino acids. The V gene end was trimmed by 5 bases and the J gene end by 4 bases; junction bases not matched to a gene: 5. Germline V gives CDR1 SEHNR, CDR2 FQNEAQ (reference sequence). CDR3 sequence reads: CASSLGGGYEQYF. CDR3 in DNA: TGTGCCAGCAGCCTGGGCGGGGGATACGAGCAGTACTTC.

This rearrangement joins TRBV19 to TRBJ1-1, with D tentatively TRBD1 (5 bases). The V gene's germline CDR1 is LNHDA and CDR2 SQIVND (reference sequence). CDR3 size: 16 residues. With 3 bases removed from V and 1 base from J, the gap between germline ends came to 15 bases. CDR3 sequence (DNA): TGTGCCAGTAGTATGGGTGTACGACAGCCGAACACTGAAGCTTTCTTT. It specifies CASSMGVRQPNTEAFF.

This chain links TRBV6-1 with TRBJ2-7; possibly TRBD2 for D (5 bases). V was trimmed by 10 bases and J by 2 bases, leaving 18 bases between them. Germline V gives CDR1 MNHNS, CDR2 SASEGT. This CDR3 comprises 14 residues. The DNA of the CDR3 is TGTGCCATCGATAACCAGCGGAACACCTACGAGCAGTACTTC. Translating gives CAIDNQRNTYEQYF.

The chain joins TRBV7-8 to TRBJ1-5; D ambiguous. The CDR3 covers 15 residues. CDR1 and CDR2 (germline): SGHVS, FQNEAQ. V lost 3 bases to trimming and J lost 2 bases, with 11 bases between them. The CDR3 sequence: CASSFGGDGNQPQHF. The CDR3 DNA is TGTGCCAGCAGCTTCGGTGGAGATGGCAATCAGCCCCAGCATTTT.

The chain employs TRBV19 and TRBJ2-3; D might be TRBD2 (6 bases). The germline CDR1 and CDR2 sequences are LNHDA and SQIVND (reference sequence). This CDR3 comprises 15 residues. V lost 5 bases and J 0 bases, leaving 12 bases between the germline ends. The CDR3 DNA reads TGTGCCAGTAGTCTGCGCGGGGTGAGCACAGATACGCAGTATTTT. It yields the protein CASSLRGVSTDTQYF.

This chain uses TRBV19 with TRBJ1-5; maybe TRBD1 (5 bases). In germline, CDR1 is LNHDA, CDR2 SQIVND (reference sequence). Trimming shortened V by 5 bases and J by 10 bases, and 12 bases separated the two germline ends. This CDR3 contains 12 residues. This CDR3 reads CASSARGGPQHF. The CDR3 DNA reads TGTGCCAGTAGTGCCCGGGGGGGACCCCAGCATTTT.

This chain joins TRBV28 and TRBJ2-6, with 9 bases that match TRBD1. Germline CDR1 reads MDHEN; CDR2 reads SYDVKM. With 9 bases clipped from V and 8 bases from J, the junction kept 11 bases outside the gene matches. CDR3 length equals 15 residues. This CDR3 is CASAHRDRVPNVLTF. For the CDR3, the DNA is TGTGCCAGTGCTCACCGGGACAGGGTCCCCAACGTCCTGACTTTC.

The chain has TRBV5-6 and TRBJ2-1; D possibly corresponds to TRBD1 (6 bases). This CDR3 comprises 14 residues. From germline, CDR1 is SGHDT and CDR2 YYEEEE. Trimming removed 2 bases at V and 9 bases at J, with 15 bases between. The CDR3 loop is CASSFGQINIEQFF. In nucleotides, the CDR3 is TGTGCCAGCAGCTTTGGACAGATAAACATTGAGCAGTTCTTC.

The chain is built from TRBV15 and TRBJ1-5; a weak D match, TRBD1 (6 bases). Trimming stripped 5 bases from V and 0 bases from J, with 14 bases between. The CDR3 runs to 16 residues. CDR1 is LNHNV and CDR2 is YYDKDF in the germline V gene (reference sequence). The CDR3 nucleotides are TGTGCCACCAGCGGGCAAACAGGGAGTAGCAATCAGCCCCAGCATTTT. Translating gives CATSGQTGSSNQPQHF.

About this clone itself: The identical CDR3 is also encoded by other nucleotide sequences in the sample. This chain uses TRBV6-5 with TRBJ2-7, with 7 bases lining up with TRBD2. CDR1 and CDR2 (germline): MNHEY, SVGAGI. Germline trimming cut 6 bases from V and 2 bases from J; bases unmatched to any gene: 10. This CDR3 has 15 residues. The chain's CDR3 is CASRFELAKTYEQYF. CDR3 nucleotides: TGTGCCAGCAGGTTTGAACTAGCGAAGACCTACGAGCAGTACTTC.

V and J are TRBV29-1 and TRBJ2-1; no reliable D call. V was trimmed by 1 base and J by 12 bases, leaving 10 bases between them. The CDR3 extends over 11 amino acids. CDR1 SQVTM and CDR2 ANQGSEA come from the germline V gene. CDR3 bases: TGCAGCGTTGAAGTCCTGACTGGGCAGTTCTTC. Its translation is CSVEVLTGQFF.

The chain uses TRBV6-1 and TRBJ1-2, with TRBD1 as a possible D gene (6 bases). Trimming took off 5 bases at V and 8 bases at J, with 18 bases between the two ends. The CDR3 has 14 residues. The V gene's germline CDR1 is MNHNS and CDR2 SASEGT. CDR3 residues: CASSKTGPWDGYTF. The CDR3 DNA reads TGTGCCAGCAGTAAGACAGGCCCTTGGGACGGCTACACCTTC.

The chain has TRBV2 and TRBJ1-5, with D perhaps TRBD1 (5 bases). V was trimmed by 3 bases and J by 4 bases, leaving 10 bases between them. The CDR3 sequence is 14 residues long. CDR1 and CDR2 from the germline V gene are SNHLY and FYNNEI. The CDR3 protein is CASSERQTNQPQHF. The CDR3 nucleotides are TGTGCCAGCAGTGAGAGACAGACAAATCAGCCCCAGCATTTT.

V is TRBV11-2 and J is TRBJ2-2; D ambiguous. V lost 1 base and J 7 bases, leaving 10 bases between the germline ends. CDR1 and CDR2 (germline): SGHAT, FQNNGV. The CDR3 covers 14 residues. CDR3 in DNA: TGTGCCAGCAGCTTAGGCGGATCGGGCGGGGAGCTGTTTTTT. Protein product: CASSLGGSGGELFF.

The chain joins TRBV7-2 to TRBJ2-7, with TRBD2 matching over 7 bases. CDR1 and CDR2 (germline): SGHTA, FQGNSA. This CDR3 has 14 residues. With 1 base clipped from V and 6 bases from J, the junction kept 6 bases outside the gene matches. This CDR3 is CASSLGSGGTEQYF. For the CDR3, the DNA is TGTGCCAGCAGCTTAGGGTCGGGAGGTACCGAGCAGTACTTC.

The V and J genes are TRBV6-5 and TRBJ1-1; D gene ambiguous. Germline V gene data show CDR1 as MNHEY and CDR2 as SVGAGI. V was shortened by 6 bases and J by 0 bases, with 11 bases between the two germline ends. There are 14 residues in the CDR3. The CDR3: CASRRGRMNTEAFF. CDR3 bases: TGTGCCAGCAGGAGAGGGCGGATGAACACTGAAGCTTTCTTT.

This sequence joins TRBV7-9 and TRBJ2-1; D is possibly TRBD2 (6 bases). The CDR3 totals 15 residues. In germline, CDR1 is SEHNR, CDR2 FQNEAQ (reference sequence). Trimming took 1 base from V and 0 from J, leaving 7 bases between them. Written as DNA, the CDR3 is TGTGCCAGCAGCTTAGGCGGGGCCTCCTACAATGAGCAGTTCTTC. It specifies CASSLGGASYNEQFF.

The chain uses TRBV5-8 and TRBJ1-5; 9 nucleotides line up with TRBD1. This CDR3 contains 14 residues. Germline CDR1 and CDR2: SGHTS and YDEGEE. Trimming cost V 6 bases and J 6 bases; bases outside gene matches: 7. The CDR3 sequence: CASTAGTGSQPQHF. Written as DNA, the CDR3 is TGTGCCAGCACCGCCGGGACAGGGAGTCAGCCCCAGCATTTT.

This rearrangement joins TRBV6-4 to TRBJ2-7; D call uncertain. The CDR3 extends over 14 amino acids. CDR1 is MRHNA and CDR2 is SNTAGT in the germline V gene. Between the trimmed V and J ends, which lost 3 bases and 0 bases, there was a span of 9 bases. CDR3 nucleotide sequence: TGTGCCAGCAGTGATGGAGTGGGCTCCTACGAGCAGTACTTC. Encoded protein: CASSDGVGSYEQYF.

V and J are TRBV28 and TRBJ1-1; tentative D call: TRBD1 (5 bases). The CDR3 runs to 16 residues. V shed 6 bases and J shed 3 bases, with 20 bases lying between them. Per germline, CDR1 MDHEN and CDR2 SYDVKM. The CDR3 DNA sequence: TGTGCCAGCAGCCCTTGGCAGGGCCTAGGAGACACTGAAGCTTTCTTT. Amino acid sequence: CASSPWQGLGDTEAFF.

J is TRBJ2-2 and V is TRBV5-1; tentative D call: TRBD1 (5 bases). Germline V CDR1 and CDR2: SGHRS, YFSETQ. CDR3 size: 14 residues. The V end was cut by 0 bases, the J end by 3 bases, with 6 bases between. DNA for the CDR3: TGCGCCAGCAGCTTGGGCAGGGACACCGGGGAGCTGTTTTTT. It translates to CASSLGRDTGELFF.

The V and J genes are TRBV20-1 and TRBJ2-2, with D unclear. Trimming stripped 0 bases from V and 8 bases from J, with 4 bases between. This CDR3 comprises 11 residues. Per the germline V gene, CDR1 is DFQATT and CDR2 is SNEGSKA (reference sequence). DNA of the CDR3: TGCAGTGCTAGAGATAGAGGGGAGCTGTTTTTT. Residues: CSARDRGELFF.

About this clone itself: The same CDR3 can be traced to other DNA sequences in this sample. The chain couples TRBV11-2 to TRBJ2-7, with 7 bases lining up with TRBD2. The CDR3 is 15 residues long. Per germline, CDR1 SGHAT and CDR2 FQNNGV. Trimming at V came to 3 bases and at J to 7 bases, leaving 12 bases not matched to a gene. The CDR3 reads CASSFLQAGAKEQYF. CDR3 nucleotide sequence: TGTGCCAGCAGCTTTCTTCAGGCGGGAGCAAAAGAGCAGTACTTC.